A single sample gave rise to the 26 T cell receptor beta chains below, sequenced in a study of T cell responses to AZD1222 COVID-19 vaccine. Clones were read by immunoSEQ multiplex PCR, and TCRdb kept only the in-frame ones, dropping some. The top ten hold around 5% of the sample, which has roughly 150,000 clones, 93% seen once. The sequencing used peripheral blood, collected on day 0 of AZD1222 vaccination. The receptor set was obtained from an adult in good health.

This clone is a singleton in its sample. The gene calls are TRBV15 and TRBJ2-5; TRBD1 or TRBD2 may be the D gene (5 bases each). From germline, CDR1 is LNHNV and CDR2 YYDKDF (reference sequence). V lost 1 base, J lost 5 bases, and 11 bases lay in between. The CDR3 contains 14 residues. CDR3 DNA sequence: TGTGCCACCAGCAGAGGGGACCCAGCGGAGACCCAGTACTTC. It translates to CATSRGDPAETQYF.

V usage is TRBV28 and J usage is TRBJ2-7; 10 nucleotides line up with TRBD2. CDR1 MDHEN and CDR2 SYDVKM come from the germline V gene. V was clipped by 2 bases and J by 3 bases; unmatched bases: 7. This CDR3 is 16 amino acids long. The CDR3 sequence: CASSLPGTSEYYEQYF. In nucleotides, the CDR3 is TGTGCCAGCAGTTTACCGGGGACTAGCGAGTACTACGAGCAGTACTTC.

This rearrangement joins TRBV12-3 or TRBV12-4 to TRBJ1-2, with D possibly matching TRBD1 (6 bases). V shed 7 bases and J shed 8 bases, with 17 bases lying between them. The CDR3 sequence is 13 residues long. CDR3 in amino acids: CASKPGQFLGYTF. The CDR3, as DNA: TGTGCCAGCAAACCCGGACAGTTTTTAGGCTACACCTTC.

CDR3 DNA: TGTGCCAGTAGTCGGGGCGGGACTAGCGGTAATGAGCAGTTCTTC. This sequence encodes CASSRGGTSGNEQFF. The chain employs TRBV19 and TRBJ2-1; TRBD2 aligns across 11 bases. V lost 5 bases and J lost 7; bases outside the gene matches: 7. Germline lookup yields CDR1 LNHDA and CDR2 SQIVND (reference sequence). The CDR3 is 15 residues long.

The DNA of the CDR3 is TGCGCCAGCAGCCAAGATTTCTCCAGCAACTATGGCTACACCTTC. Encoded protein: CASSQDFSSNYGYTF. The rearrangement uses TRBV4-1 and TRBJ1-2; no reliable D call. The CDR3 runs to 15 residues. The germline V gene has CDR1 MGHRA and CDR2 YSYEKL. V gave up 0 bases and J gave up 2 bases, with 10 bases separating them.

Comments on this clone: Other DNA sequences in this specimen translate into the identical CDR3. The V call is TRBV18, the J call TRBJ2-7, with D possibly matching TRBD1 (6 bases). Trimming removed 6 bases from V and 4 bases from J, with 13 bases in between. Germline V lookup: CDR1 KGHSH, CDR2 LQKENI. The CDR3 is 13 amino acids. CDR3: CASSPGQTYEQYF. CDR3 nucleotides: TGTGCCAGCTCTCCTGGACAGACGTACGAGCAGTACTTC. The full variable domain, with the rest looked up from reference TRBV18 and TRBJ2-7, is NAGVMQNPRHLVRRRGQEARLRCSPMKGHSHVYWYRQLPEEGLKFMVYLQKENIIDESGMPKERFSAEFPKEGPSILRIQQVVRGDSAAYFCASSPGQTYEQYFGPGTRLTVT.

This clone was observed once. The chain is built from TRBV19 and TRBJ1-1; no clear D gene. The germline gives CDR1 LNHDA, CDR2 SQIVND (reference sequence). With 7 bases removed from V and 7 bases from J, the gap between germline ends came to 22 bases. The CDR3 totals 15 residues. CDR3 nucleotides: TGTGCCAGTACAAGGACGGGCTTGGAAGTGAGTGAAGCTTTCTTT. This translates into CASTRTGLEVSEAFF.

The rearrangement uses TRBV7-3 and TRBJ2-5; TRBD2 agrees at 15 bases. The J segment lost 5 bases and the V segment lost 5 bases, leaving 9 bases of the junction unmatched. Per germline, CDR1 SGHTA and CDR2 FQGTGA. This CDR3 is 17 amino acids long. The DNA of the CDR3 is TGTGCCAGCAGCCCAGGACTAGCGGGAGGGTTTGGGGAGACCCAGTACTTC. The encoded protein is CASSPGLAGGFGETQYF.

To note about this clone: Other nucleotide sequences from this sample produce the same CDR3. DNA of the CDR3: TGTGCCAGTAGTCCCGGCAACACTGAAGCTTTCTTT. The encoded protein is CASSPGNTEAFF. The chain is built from TRBV19 and TRBJ1-1; no clear D gene. V was pared by 5 bases and J by 2 bases, with 6 bases between. Looked up from germline, CDR1 is LNHDA and CDR2 is SQIVND (reference sequence). The CDR3 runs 12 residues.

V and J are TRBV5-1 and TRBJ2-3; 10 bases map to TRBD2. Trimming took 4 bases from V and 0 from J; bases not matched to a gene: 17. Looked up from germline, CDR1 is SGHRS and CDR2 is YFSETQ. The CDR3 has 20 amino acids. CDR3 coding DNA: TGCGCCAGCAGCAAACGGCCCCGCGAGACTAGCGGGTCGAGCACAGATACGCAGTATTTT. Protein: CASSKRPRETSGSSTDTQYF.

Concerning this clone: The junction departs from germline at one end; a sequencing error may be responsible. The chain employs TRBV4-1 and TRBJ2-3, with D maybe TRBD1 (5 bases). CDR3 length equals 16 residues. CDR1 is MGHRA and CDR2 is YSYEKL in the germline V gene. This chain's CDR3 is CASSQPREIWPDAQYF. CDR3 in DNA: TGCGCCAGCAGCCAACCCAGGGAAATTTGGCCAGATGCGCAGTATTTT.

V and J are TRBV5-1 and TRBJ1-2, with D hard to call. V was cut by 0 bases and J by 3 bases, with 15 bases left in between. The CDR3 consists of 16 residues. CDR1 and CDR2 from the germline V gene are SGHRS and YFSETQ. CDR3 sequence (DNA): TGCGCCAGCAGCTTGGCCCCGGGTCCGGGCGACTATGGCTACACCTTC. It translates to CASSLAPGPGDYGYTF.

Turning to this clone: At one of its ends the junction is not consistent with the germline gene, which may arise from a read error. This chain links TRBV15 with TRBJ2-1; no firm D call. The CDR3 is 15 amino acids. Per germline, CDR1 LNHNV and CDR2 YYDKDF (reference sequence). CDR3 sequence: CATSRELLVGNEQFF. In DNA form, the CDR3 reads TGTGCCACCAGCCGAGAGTTGCTAGTAGGCAATGAGCAGTTCTTC.

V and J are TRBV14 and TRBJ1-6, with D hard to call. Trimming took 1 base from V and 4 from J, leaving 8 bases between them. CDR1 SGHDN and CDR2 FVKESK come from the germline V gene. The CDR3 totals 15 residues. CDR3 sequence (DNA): TGTGCCAGCAGCCAAGGCCCCGGTTATAATTCACCCCTCCACTTT. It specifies CASSQGPGYNSPLHF.

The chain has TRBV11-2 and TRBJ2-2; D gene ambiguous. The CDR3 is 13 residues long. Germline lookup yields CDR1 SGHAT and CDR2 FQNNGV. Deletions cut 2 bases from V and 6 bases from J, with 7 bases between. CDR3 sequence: CASSLLRSGELFF. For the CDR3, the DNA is TGTGCCAGCAGCTTACTTAGGTCCGGGGAGCTGTTTTTT.

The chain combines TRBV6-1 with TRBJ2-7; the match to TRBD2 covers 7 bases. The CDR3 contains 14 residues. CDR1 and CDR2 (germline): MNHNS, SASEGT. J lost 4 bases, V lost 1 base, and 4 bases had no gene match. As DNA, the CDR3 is TGTGCCAGCAGTGAAGGGCTAGCGGAGTACGAGCAGTACTTC. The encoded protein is CASSEGLAEYEQYF.

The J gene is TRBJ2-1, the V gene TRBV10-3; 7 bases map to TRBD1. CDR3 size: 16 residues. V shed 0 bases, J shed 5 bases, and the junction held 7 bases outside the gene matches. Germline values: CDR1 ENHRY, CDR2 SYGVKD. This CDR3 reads CAISESKGGANNEQFF. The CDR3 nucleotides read TGTGCCATCAGTGAGTCGAAAGGGGGCGCGAACAATGAGCAGTTCTTC.

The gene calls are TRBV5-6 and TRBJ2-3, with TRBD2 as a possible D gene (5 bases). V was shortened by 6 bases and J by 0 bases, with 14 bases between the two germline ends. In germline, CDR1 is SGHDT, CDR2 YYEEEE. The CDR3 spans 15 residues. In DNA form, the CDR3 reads TGTGCCAGCAACCAGAATAGCGCGAGCACAGATACGCAGTATTTT. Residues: CASNQNSASTDTQYF.

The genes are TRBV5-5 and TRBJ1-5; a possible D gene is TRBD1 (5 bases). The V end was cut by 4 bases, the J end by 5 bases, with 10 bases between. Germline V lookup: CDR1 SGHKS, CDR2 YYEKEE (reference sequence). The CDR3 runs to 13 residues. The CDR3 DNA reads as TGTGCCAGCAGCCGGGACCTAGATCAGCCCCAGCATTTT. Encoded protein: CASSRDLDQPQHF. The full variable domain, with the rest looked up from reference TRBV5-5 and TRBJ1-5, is DAGVTQSPTHLIKTRGQQVTLRCSPISGHKSVSWYQQVLGQGPQFIFQYYEKEERGRGNFPDRFSARQFPNYSSELNVNALLLGDSALYLCASSRDLDQPQHFGDGTRLSIL.

As DNA, the CDR3 is TGTGCCAGCAGTGAACTGGAAAATGAGCAGTTCTTC. Protein product: CASSELENEQFF. The genes are TRBV2 and TRBJ2-1, with D unresolved. This CDR3 region has 12 residues. The germline gives CDR1 SNHLY, CDR2 FYNNEI. V was trimmed by 2 bases and J by 7 bases, leaving 6 bases between them.

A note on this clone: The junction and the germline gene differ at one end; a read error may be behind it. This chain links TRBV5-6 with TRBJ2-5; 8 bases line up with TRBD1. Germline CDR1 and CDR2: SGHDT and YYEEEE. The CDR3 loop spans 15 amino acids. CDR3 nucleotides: TGTGCCCGCAGCGAGGGGGGCAGGGGGCTGGAGACCCAGTACTTC. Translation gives CARSEGGRGLETQYF.

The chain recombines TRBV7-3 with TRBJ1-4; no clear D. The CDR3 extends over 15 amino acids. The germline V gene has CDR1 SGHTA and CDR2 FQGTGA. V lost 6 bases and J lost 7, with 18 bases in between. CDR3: CASSNNVGFGEKLFF. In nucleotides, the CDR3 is TGTGCCAGCAGTAACAACGTTGGGTTTGGTGAAAAACTGTTTTTT.

In nucleotides, the CDR3 is TGTGCCAGCAGTGAAGCCGTTGCACAGTTCAATAATCAGCCCCAGCATTTT. It yields the protein CASSEAVAQFNNQPQHF. The J gene is TRBJ1-5, the V gene TRBV6-1; D remains ambiguous. V was pared by 0 bases and J by 4 bases, with 16 bases between. CDR3 length: 17 amino acids. Germline-derived CDR1 and CDR2 are MNHNS and SASEGT.

CDR3 sequence: CASSETNSYNEQFF. The CDR3 DNA is TGTGCCAGCAGTGAAACTAACTCCTACAATGAGCAGTTCTTC. This chain joins TRBV2 and TRBJ2-1; D gene uncertain. The CDR3 extends over 14 amino acids. The germline gives CDR1 SNHLY, CDR2 FYNNEI. Trimming removed 2 bases at V and 0 bases at J, with 5 bases between.

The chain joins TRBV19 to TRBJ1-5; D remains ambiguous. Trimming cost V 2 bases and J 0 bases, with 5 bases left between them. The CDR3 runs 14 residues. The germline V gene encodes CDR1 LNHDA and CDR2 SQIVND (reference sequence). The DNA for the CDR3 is TGTGCCAGTAGTATACCCGTTAGCAATCAGCCCCAGCATTTT. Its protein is CASSIPVSNQPQHF.

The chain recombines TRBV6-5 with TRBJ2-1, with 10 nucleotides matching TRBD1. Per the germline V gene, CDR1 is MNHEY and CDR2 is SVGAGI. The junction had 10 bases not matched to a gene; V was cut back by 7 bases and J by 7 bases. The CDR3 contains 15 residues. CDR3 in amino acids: CASKMGQGSVNEQFF. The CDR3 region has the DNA TGTGCCAGCAAGATGGGACAGGGGAGCGTTAATGAGCAGTTCTTC.